The rows below give T cell receptor beta chains drawn from one sample of a study of T cells in Graves' hyperthyroidism and ophthalmopathy. TCRdb reprocessed the multiplex PCR reads with MiXCR, giving one entry per CDR3 protein. Here the sample spans hundreds of thousands of distinct CDR3 sequences, roughly 46% being singletons. Material for sequencing was peripheral blood or thyroid tissue (not recorded which). The receptors derive from an adult man with Graves' disease, either hyperthyroidism or ophthalmopathy (not recorded which). CDR3s include the opening cysteine and the closing phenylalanine or tryptophan. A D gene is named only where the DNA matches it firmly. The size entry is marked missing in some rows and otherwise reads once, few, many or a size class.

J: TRBJ1-4; size: .; D: TRBD1; V: TRBV2; DNA: TGTGCCATATCTGCCGGGACAGGGGCTGAAAAACTGTTTTTT; CDR3: CAISAGTGAEKLFF
J: TRBJ2-7; size: .; D: TRBD1; V: TRBV5-4; DNA: TGTGCCAGAGGCTCGGTCCGGGACAGGGGCTACGAGCAGTACTTC; CDR3: CARGSVRDRGYEQYF
J: TRBJ1-1; size: .; D: .; V: TRBV14; DNA: TGTGCCAGCAGACCAACCGGGGGGGCTTTGGAAGCTTTCTTT; CDR3: CASRPTGGALEAFF
J: TRBJ1-1; size: few; D: .; V: TRBV7-9; DNA: TGTGCCAGCAGCTTCGGTGGGGCGAGGGGAGACACTGAAGCTTTCTTT; CDR3: CASSFGGARGDTEAFF
J: TRBJ1-4; size: .; D: .; V: TRBV29-1; DNA: TGCAGCGTGATGGGGAGGGGTGAAAAACTGTTTTTT; CDR3: CSVMGRGEKLFF
J: TRBJ2-6; size: few; D: .; V: TRBV7-8; DNA: TGTGCCAGCAGCTTACGGAGATCTGGGGCCAACGTCCTGACTTTC; CDR3: CASSLRRSGANVLTF
J: TRBJ2-5; size: few; D: TRBD2; V: TRBV7-8; DNA: TGTGCCAGCAGCCCCCCGGGAGGGGCTAGGGAGACCCAGTACTTC; CDR3: CASSPPGGARETQYF
J: TRBJ2-7; size: many; D: .; V: TRBV29-1; DNA: TGCAGCGTTGATGGCGGGGCCAACTACGAGCAGTACTTC; CDR3: CSVDGGANYEQYF
J: TRBJ2-7; size: few; D: .; V: TRBV7-9; DNA: TGTGCCAGCAGCTTCGGGTTTTGGGAGGACGAGCAGTACTTC; CDR3: CASSFGFWEDEQYF
J: TRBJ1-1; size: .; D: .; V: TRBV7-3; DNA: TGTGCCAGCACCTGGGCGGCGAACACTGAAGCTTTCTTT; CDR3: CASTWAANTEAFF
J: TRBJ2-7; size: few; D: .; V: TRBV7-2; DNA: TGTGCCAGCAGGGGACCGGGACTCTCCTACGAGCAGTACTTC; CDR3: CASRGPGLSYEQYF
J: TRBJ2-1; size: .; D: .; V: TRBV19; DNA: TGTGCCAGTAGTATAGTCGGGACATACCACAATGAGCAGTTCTTC; CDR3: CASSIVGTYHNEQFF
J: TRBJ1-5; size: .; D: .; V: TRBV29-1; DNA: TGCAGCAGTAGGACGGGAGCAGAGCAGCCCCAGCATTTT; CDR3: CSSRTGAEQPQHF
J: TRBJ2-7; size: .; D: .; V: TRBV2; DNA: TGTGCCAGCAGTGAATATGCGGGCGAGTCCCAGCAGTACTTC; CDR3: CASSEYAGESQQYF
J: TRBJ1-1; size: few; D: TRBD1; V: TRBV13; DNA: TGTGCCAGCACATTAGACAGGGGGGCTGTATTTGAAGCTTTCTTT; CDR3: CASTLDRGAVFEAFF
J: TRBJ1-2; size: few; D: .; V: TRBV5-6; DNA: TGTGCCAGCAGGGCAACAGGCTTCTATGGCTACACCTTC; CDR3: CASRATGFYGYTF
J: TRBJ2-7; size: .; D: .; V: TRBV2; DNA: TGTGTTAGCAGTGACTTTGCAGGGGCGAACTACGAGCAGTACTTC; CDR3: CVSSDFAGANYEQYF